This paragraph reports one TCR beta chain. This clonotype has just a few counts. Its antigen remains undetermined. No base qualities exist here, and no much larger clone lies one base off it. Graves' hyperthyroidism was defined as stable when no progression to ophthalmopathy occurred over 18 months of follow-up. Hyperthyroidism patients were newly diagnosed, had a disease duration of under 2 months, and were aged 18 to 65 years. Any patient with an uncontrolled infection, another autoimmune disease, pregnancy or lactation was excluded. Diagnoses were established on the basis of clinical symptoms, serum thyroxine and TRAb, thyroid ultrasound, and orbital computed tomography. PBMCs were isolated from about 10 ml of fresh peripheral blood by Ficoll-Paque density gradient centrifugation. Trizol reagent was used to extract total RNA, and RNA quality was then checked on an Agilent 2100 Bioanalyzer. CDR1 SGDLS and CDR2 YYNGEE are derived from the germline V gene. V loses 1 base, J loses 0 bases, and the germline ends lie 7 bases apart. There are 15 amino acids in the CDR3, from cysteine to phenylalanine inclusive. Only the CDR3 portion is preserved as DNA: 45 bases, with reading frame beginning at the first base.

This entry is derived from a study of T cells in Graves' hyperthyroidism and ophthalmopathy (dated by TCRdb to between 2018 and 2021). Study-wide context: Peripheral blood was sampled at the time of initial diagnosis, prior to any treatment. An independent validation cohort of 18 to 20 hyperthyroidism patients and approximately 17 patients who later progressed to ophthalmopathy tested prospective prediction of ophthalmopathy. TCR V-J signatures able to tell the groups apart were searched for in a discovery cohort of approximately 95 patients, of whom around 42 had Graves' ophthalmopathy and some 60 had stable Graves' hyperthyroidism. The 100 or so discovery patients were divided at random into training and test sets in a 7:3 ratio. Thyroid tissue and blood T-cell repertoires from about 6 Graves' hyperthyroidism patients were also compared in the study. According to the paper, TCR Vbeta CDR3 sequencing was carried out on over 130 peripheral blood samples, which came from under 50 ophthalmopathy, under 80 hyperthyroidism and approximately 17 progressor patients. Once sampling was done, hyperthyroidism patients were given methimazole at a starting dose of 30 mg daily, whereas ophthalmopathy patients were given high-dose intravenous methylprednisolone.

Amplification of TCR beta CDR3 regions was carried out from RNA transcripts. The first round of RT-PCR for the TCR CDR3 was performed with the HTBI primer set and the Qiagen OneStep RT-PCR kit. A second multiplex PCR round built the libraries, followed by size selection and purification. Paired-end sequencing of the libraries was performed with 100 bp reads on an Illumina HiSeq2000. The study's own analysis went as follows. SOAPnuke was used to process the raw data, throwing out any read that contained adapters or uncalled bases, had a mean Phred below 15, or lacked an exact constant-primer or identifier match. COPE v1.2.5 was used to merge the high-quality paired reads, and each unique nucleotide sequence was defined as a clonotype. Clonotypes were aligned to IMGT TRBV, TRBD and TRBJ reference segments using MiTCR v1.1. The analysis was restricted to V-J combinations with a frequency above 0.0001, which together covered 99.2% of the repertoires. The TCS score was defined as the ratio of F50 (clonal expansion) to E x V (chaos), calculated using BLOSUM62-based TCRdist between CDR3 peptides within each V-J. Welch's t-statistics and random forest reduced fewer than 600 V-J features to some 14, which were used in a naive Bayes classifier (R e1071). Through fastp at Q25 and MiXCR, TCRdb rebuilt clones from the public reads, retaining in-frame beta chains. Rows are unified per CDR3 protein, each entry keeping the most common DNA and genes. It is TCRdb's table, rather than the study itself, that gives the V and J calls and clone size. The sample table records roughly 750,000 distinct CDR3 sequences; about 15% of these occur just once. The ten largest clones capture around 8% of the sample.

What the research found in general, with its limitations: Sample size was not statistically predetermined, and blinding of investigators to group allocation was not performed. In validation, the model predicted progression to ophthalmopathy a median of roughly 6.2 months before onset, with 70% to 71% sensitivity and just under 75% specificity. Most expanded thyroid clonotypes (frequency above 0.001) were also found in blood, which suggests that blood repertoires may mirror thyroid immune responses. In cross-validation, a model built on a 13 V-J signature told ophthalmopathy apart from stable hyperthyroidism with approximately 91% sensitivity and about 81% specificity, and in testing the same model reached 80%/75%.

The chain couples TRBV9 to TRBJ2-2, with the identity of the D gene unclear. The source material was blood. The TCR sequence derives from a young man with Graves' hyperthyroidism. The sequenced DNA: TGTGCCAGCAGCGTAATCGGATCGAACACCGGGGAGCTGTTTTTT. It is translated as CASSVIGSNTGELFF.